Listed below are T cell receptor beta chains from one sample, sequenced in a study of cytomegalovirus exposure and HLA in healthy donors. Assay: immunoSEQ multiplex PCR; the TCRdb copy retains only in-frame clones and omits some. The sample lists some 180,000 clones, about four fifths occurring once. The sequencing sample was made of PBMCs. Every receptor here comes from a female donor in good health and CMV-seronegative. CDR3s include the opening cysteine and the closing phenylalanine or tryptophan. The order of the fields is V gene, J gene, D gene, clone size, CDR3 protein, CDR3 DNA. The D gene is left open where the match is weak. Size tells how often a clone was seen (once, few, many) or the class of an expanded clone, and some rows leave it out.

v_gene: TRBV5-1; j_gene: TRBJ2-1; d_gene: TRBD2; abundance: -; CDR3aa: CASSLSRGLAGPYNEQFF; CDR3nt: TGCGCCAGCAGCTTATCTCGTGGACTAGCGGGACCCTACAATGAGCAGTTCTTC
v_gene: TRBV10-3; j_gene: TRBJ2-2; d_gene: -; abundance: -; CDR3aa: CAISVGGELFF; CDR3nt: TGTGCCATCAGTGTAGGGGGAGAGCTGTTTTTT
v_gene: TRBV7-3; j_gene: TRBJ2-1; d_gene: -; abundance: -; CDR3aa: CASSLDPRGNEQFF; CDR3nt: TGTGCCAGCAGCTTAGATCCTCGGGGCAATGAGCAGTTCTTC
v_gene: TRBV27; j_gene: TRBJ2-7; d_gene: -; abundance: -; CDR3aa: CASSLTGSPSYEQYF; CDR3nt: TGTGCCAGCAGTTTAACCGGGTCCCCCTCCTACGAGCAGTACTTC
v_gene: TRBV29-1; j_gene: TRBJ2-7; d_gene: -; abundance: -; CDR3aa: CSVEGDYRYEQYF; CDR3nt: TGCAGCGTTGAAGGTGACTACCGCTACGAGCAGTACTTC
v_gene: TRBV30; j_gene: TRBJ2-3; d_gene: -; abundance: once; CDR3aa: CAWSDVRGSTDTQYF; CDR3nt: TGTGCCTGGAGTGATGTCCGGGGGAGCACAGATACGCAGTATTTT
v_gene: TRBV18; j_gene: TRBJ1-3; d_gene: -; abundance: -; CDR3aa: CASSDTSGNTIYF; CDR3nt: TGTGCCAGCTCGGACACCTCTGGAAACACCATATATTTT
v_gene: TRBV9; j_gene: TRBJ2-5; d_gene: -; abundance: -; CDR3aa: CASSPPRGETQYF; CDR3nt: TGTGCCAGCAGCCCACCTAGGGGAGAGACCCAGTACTTC
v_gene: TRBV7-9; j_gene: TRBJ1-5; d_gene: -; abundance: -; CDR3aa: CASSGGGGGNQPQHF; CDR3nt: TGTGCCAGCAGCGGTGGGGGGGGCGGCAATCAGCCCCAGCATTTT
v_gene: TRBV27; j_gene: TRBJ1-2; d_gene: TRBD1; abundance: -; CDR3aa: CASSLLGQAIYGYTF; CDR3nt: TGTGCCAGCAGTTTACTGGGACAGGCTATCTATGGCTACACCTTC
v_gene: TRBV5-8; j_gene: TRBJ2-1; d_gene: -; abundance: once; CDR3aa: CASSLVQYNEQFF; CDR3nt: TGTGCCAGCAGCTTGGTACAGTACAATGAGCAGTTCTTC
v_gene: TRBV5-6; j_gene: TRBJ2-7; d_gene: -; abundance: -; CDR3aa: CASSLADYSYEQYF; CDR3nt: TGTGCCAGCAGCTTGGCAGACTACTCCTACGAGCAGTACTTC
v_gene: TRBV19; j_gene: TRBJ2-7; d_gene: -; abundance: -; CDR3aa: CASSIGQAYEQYF; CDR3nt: TGTGCCAGTAGTATAGGACAGGCCTACGAGCAGTACTTC
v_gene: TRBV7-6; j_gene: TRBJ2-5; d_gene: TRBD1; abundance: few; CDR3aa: CASSLVSQGYGETQYF; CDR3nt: TGTGCCAGCAGCTTAGTTTCACAGGGGTACGGAGAGACCCAGTACTTC
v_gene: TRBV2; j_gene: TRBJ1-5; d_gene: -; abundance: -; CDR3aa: CASSEALSLGGNQPQHF; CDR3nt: TGTGCCAGCAGTGAAGCGCTGAGCTTAGGGGGCAATCAGCCCCAGCATTTT
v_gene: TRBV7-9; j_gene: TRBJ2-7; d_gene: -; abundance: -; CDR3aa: CASSQVPGHPSGEQYF; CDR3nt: TGTGCCAGCAGCCAAGTACCGGGACACCCGTCGGGGGAGCAGTACTTC
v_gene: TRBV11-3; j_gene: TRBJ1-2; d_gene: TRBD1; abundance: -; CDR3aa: CASSPITAGGSYGYTF; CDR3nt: TGTGCCAGCAGCCCGATCACGGCAGGGGGCTCCTATGGCTACACCTTC
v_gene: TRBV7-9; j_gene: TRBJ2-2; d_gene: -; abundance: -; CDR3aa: CASAQTTDTGELFF; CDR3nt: TGTGCCAGCGCCCAAACTACCGACACCGGGGAGCTGTTTTTT
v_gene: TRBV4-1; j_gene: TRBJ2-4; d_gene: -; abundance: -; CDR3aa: CASSQAQRAKNIQYF; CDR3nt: TGCGCCAGCAGCCAAGCTCAGAGGGCCAAAAACATTCAGTACTTC
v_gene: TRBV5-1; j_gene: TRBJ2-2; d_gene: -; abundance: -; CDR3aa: CASSLAEQNTGELFF; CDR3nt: TGCGCCAGCAGCTTGGCCGAGCAAAACACCGGGGAGCTGTTTTTT
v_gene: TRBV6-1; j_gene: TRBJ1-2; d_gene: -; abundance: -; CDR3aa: CASSEEGVRVHYGYTF; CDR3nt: TGTGCCAGCAGTGAAGAGGGGGTGAGGGTTCACTATGGCTACACCTTC
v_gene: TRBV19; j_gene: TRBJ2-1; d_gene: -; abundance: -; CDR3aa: CATQQGTHNEQFF; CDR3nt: TGTGCCACTCAACAGGGAACCCACAATGAGCAGTTCTTC
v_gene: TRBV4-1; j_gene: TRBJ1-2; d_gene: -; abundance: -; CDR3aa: CASSQAAGRLKNYGYTF; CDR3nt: TGCGCCAGCAGCCAAGCGGCAGGGCGCTTAAAGAACTATGGCTACACCTTC
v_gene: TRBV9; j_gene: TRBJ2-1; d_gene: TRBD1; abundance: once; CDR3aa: CASSVQGVSYNEQFF; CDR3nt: TGTGCCAGCAGCGTTCAGGGGGTTTCCTACAATGAGCAGTTCTTC
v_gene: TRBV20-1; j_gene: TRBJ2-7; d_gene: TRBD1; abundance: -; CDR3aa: CSAQGAYEQYF; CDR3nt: TGCAGTGCCCAGGGGGCCTACGAGCAGTACTTC
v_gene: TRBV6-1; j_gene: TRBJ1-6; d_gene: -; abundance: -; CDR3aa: CASRVGSPLHF; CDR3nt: TGTGCCAGCAGGGTCGGTTCACCCCTCCACTTT
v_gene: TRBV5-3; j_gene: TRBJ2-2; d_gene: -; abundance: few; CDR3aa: CARSLAQGFQPSGGAGELFF; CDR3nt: TGTGCCAGAAGCTTGGCTCAGGGGTTCCAGCCTAGCGGAGGCGCCGGGGAGCTGTTTTTT
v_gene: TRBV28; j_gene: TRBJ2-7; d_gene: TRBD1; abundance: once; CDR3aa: CASRSGTGGSYEQYF; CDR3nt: TGTGCCAGCAGATCCGGGACAGGGGGCTCCTACGAGCAGTACTTC
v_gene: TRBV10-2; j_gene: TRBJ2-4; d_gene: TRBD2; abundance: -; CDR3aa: CASSEGLGGGAKNIQYF; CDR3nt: TGCGCCAGCAGTGAGGGGCTGGGCGGGGGGGCCAAAAACATTCAGTACTTC
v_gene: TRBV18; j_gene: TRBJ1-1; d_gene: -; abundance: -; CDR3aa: CASSPHRENTEAFF; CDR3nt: TGTGCCAGCTCACCCCACAGGGAGAACACTGAAGCTTTCTTT
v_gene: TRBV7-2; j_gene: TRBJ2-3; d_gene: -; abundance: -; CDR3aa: CASSHEGTPITSNTQYF; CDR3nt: TGTGCCAGCAGCCATGAAGGGACTCCCATTACTTCCAATACGCAGTATTTT
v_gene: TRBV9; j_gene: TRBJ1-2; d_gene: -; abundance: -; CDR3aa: CASSVTRSGGIYGYTF; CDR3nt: TGTGCCAGCAGCGTGACCCGCAGCGGCGGCATCTATGGCTACACCTTC
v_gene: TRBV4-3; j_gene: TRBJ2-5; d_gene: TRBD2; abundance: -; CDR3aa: CASSRGTSDQETQYF; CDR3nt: TGCGCCAGCAGCCGCGGGACTAGCGATCAAGAGACCCAGTACTTC
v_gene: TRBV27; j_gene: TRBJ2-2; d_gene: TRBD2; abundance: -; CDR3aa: CASSFGGLGVTGELFF; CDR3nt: TGTGCCAGCAGTTTTGGCGGACTAGGGGTGACCGGGGAGCTGTTTTTT
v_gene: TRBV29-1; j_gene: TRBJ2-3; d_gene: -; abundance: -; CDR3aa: CSVAGPSTDTQYF; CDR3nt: TGCAGCGTAGCAGGGCCTAGCACAGATACGCAGTATTTT
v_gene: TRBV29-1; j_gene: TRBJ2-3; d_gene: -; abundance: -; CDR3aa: CSVEEALGADTQYF; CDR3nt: TGCAGCGTTGAAGAAGCGCTCGGGGCAGATACGCAGTATTTT
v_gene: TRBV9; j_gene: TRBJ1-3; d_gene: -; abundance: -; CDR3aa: CASSLLGHTIYF; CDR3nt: TGTGCCAGCAGCCTCTTGGGCCACACCATATATTTT
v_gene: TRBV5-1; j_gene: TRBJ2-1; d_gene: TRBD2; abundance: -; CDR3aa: CASSTLAGVEYNEQFF; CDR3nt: TGCGCCAGCAGCACTCTAGCGGGGGTGGAGTACAATGAGCAGTTCTTC
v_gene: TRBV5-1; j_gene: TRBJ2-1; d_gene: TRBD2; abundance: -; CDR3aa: CASSLATLAGSSYNEQFF; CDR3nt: TGCGCCAGCAGCTTGGCTACCCTAGCGGGGTCCTCCTACAATGAGCAGTTCTTC
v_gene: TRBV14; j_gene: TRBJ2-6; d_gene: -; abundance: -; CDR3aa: CASSQHHSPGSGANVLTF; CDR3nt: TGTGCCAGCAGCCAACACCATTCTCCCGGCTCTGGGGCCAACGTCCTGACTTTC
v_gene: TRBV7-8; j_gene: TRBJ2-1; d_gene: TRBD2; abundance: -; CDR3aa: CASSLVMGGGPSYNEQFF; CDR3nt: TGTGCCAGCAGCTTAGTTATGGGGGGAGGGCCTTCCTACAATGAGCAGTTCTTC
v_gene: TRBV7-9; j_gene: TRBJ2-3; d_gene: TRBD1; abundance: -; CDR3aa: CSSSPPGTGSSGADTQYF; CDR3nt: TGTTCCAGCAGCCCCCCCGGGACAGGGAGTTCAGGTGCAGATACGCAGTATTTT
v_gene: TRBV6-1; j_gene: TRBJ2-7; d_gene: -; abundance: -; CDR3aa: CASSEQGLRYEQYF; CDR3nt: TGTGCCAGCAGTGAACAGGGTTTGAGATACGAGCAGTACTTC
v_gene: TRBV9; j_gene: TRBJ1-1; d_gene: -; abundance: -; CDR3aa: CASSVDGGPEAFF; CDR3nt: TGTGCCAGCAGCGTAGACGGAGGCCCTGAAGCTTTCTTT
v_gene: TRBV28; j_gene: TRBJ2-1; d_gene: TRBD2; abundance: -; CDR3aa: CATSILAGGNEQFF; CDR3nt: TGTGCCACCAGTATTCTAGCGGGGGGAAATGAGCAGTTCTTC